The clone carrying this T cell receptor beta chain was seen just once. Antigen: not known. TCRdb's table, derived via immunoSEQ multiplex PCR, lists solely in-frame clones and lacks some. The sample has some 170,000 clones, approximately 87% seen once. The source of the sample is a study of cytomegalovirus exposure and HLA in healthy donors. Study results and caveats: Specific recognition of CMV antigens was confirmed in vitro for a few chains (all CMV-associated). According to the study, around 150 TCR beta chains were cytomegalovirus-associated.

This TCR came from a woman aged 25 to 39 in good health and CMV-seronegative. Sequenced: PBMCs.

The CDR3 reads CASSVHGTGTASSDYGYTF. The CDR3 DNA follows: TGTGCCAGCAGCGTACACGGGACCGGGACAGCGTCTTCTGACTATGGCTACACCTTC. The chain couples TRBV9 to TRBJ1-2, with 7 bases fitting TRBD1. CDR3 length equals 19 residues. The J segment lost 3 bases and the V segment lost 1 base, leaving 18 bases of the junction unmatched. Germline CDR1 is SGDLS and CDR2 is YYNGEE.